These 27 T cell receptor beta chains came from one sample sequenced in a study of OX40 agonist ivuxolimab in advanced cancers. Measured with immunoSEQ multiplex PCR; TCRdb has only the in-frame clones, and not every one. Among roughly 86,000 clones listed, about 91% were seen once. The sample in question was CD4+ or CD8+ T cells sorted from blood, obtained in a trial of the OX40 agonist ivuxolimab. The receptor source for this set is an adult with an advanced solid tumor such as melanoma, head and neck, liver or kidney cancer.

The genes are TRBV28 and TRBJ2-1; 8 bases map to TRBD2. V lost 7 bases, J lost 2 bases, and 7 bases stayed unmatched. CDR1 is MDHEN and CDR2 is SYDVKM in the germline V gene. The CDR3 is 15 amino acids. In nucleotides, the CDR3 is TGTGCCAGCATCGCTCCGGGACTAGCCTACAATGAGCAGTTCTTC. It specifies CASIAPGLAYNEQFF. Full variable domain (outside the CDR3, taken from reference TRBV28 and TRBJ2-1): DVKVTQSSRYLVKRTGEKVFLECVQDMDHENMFWYRQDPGLGLRLIYFSYDVKMKEKGDIPEGYSVSREKKERFSLILESASTNQTSMYLCASIAPGLAYNEQFFGPGTRLTVL.

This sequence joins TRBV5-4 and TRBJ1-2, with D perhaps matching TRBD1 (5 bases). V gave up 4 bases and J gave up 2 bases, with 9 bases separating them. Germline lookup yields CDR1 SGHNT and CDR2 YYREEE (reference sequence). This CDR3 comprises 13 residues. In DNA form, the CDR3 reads TGTGCCAGCAGCCCAGACAGAAACTATGGCTACACCTTC. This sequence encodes CASSPDRNYGYTF.

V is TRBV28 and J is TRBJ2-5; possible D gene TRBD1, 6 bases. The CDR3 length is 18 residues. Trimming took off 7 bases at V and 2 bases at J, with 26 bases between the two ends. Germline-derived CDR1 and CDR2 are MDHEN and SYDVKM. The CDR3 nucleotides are TGTGCCAGCACCCTGAAAGGTCCTGCAGGGGCAACGCAAGAGACCCAGTACTTC. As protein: CASTLKGPAGATQETQYF.

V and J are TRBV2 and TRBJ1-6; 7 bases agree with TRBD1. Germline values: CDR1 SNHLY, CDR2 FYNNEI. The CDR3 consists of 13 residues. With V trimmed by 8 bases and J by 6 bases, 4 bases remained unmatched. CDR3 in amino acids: CASAGQANSPLHF. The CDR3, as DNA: TGTGCCAGCGCCGGACAGGCTAATTCACCCCTCCACTTT. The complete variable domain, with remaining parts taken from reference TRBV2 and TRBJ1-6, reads EPEVTQTPSHQVTQMGQEVILRCVPISNHLYFYWYRQILGQKVEFLVSFYNNEISEKSEIFDDQFSVERPDGSNFTLKIRSTKLEDSAMYFCASAGQANSPLHFGNGTRLTVT.

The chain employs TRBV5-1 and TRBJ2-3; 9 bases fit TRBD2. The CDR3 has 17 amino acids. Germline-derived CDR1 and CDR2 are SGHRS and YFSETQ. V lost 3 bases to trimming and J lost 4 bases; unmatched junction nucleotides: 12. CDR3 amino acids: CASSSFGGGASADTQYF. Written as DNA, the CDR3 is TGCGCCAGCAGCTCCTTCGGCGGGGGGGCATCGGCAGATACGCAGTATTTT.

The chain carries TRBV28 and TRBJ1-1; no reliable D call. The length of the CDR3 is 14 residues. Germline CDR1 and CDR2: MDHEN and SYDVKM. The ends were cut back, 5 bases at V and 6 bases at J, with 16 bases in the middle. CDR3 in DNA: TGTGCCAGCAGTACCGTCGCAGCAGCCTCTGAAGCTTTCTTT. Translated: CASSTVAAASEAFF.

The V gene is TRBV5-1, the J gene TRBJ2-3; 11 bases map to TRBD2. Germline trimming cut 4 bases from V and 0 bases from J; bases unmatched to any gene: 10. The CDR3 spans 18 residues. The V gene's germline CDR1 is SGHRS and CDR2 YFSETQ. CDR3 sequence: CASSAGTIAGGSTDTQYF. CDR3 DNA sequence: TGCGCCAGCAGCGCCGGAACTATAGCGGGGGGGAGCACAGATACGCAGTATTTT.

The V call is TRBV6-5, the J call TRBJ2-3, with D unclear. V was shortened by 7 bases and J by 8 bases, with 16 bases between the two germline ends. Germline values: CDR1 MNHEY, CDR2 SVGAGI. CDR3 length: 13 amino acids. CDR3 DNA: TGTGCCAGCATGCAGGAGTACGTCGGTACGCAGTATTTT. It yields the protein CASMQEYVGTQYF.

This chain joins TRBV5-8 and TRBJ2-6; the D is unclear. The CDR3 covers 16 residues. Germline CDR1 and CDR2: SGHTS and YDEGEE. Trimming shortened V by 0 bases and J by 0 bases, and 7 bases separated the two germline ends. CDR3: CASSLVKISGANVLTF. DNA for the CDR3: TGTGCCAGCAGCTTGGTCAAGATCTCTGGGGCCAACGTCCTGACTTTC. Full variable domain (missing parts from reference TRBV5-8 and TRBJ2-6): EAGVTQSPTHLIKTRGQQATLRCSPISGHTSVYWYQQALGLGLQFLLWYDEGEERNRGNFPPRFSGRQFPNYSSELNVNALELEDSALYLCASSLVKISGANVLTFGAGSRLTVL.

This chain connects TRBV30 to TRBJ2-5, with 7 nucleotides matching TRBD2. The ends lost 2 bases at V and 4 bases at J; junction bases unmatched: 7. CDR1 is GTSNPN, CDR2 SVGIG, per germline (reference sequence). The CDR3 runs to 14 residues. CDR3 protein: CAWSREGGRETQYF. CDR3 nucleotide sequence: TGTGCCTGGAGTAGGGAGGGAGGGCGAGAGACCCAGTACTTC.

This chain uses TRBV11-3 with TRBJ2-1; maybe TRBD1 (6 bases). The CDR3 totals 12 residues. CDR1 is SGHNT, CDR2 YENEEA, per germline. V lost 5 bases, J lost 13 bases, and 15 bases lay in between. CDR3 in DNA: TGTGCCAGCAGCCCGGGACACCCACTCCAGTTCTTC. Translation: CASSPGHPLQFF. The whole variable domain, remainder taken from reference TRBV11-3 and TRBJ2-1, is EAGVVQSPRYKIIEKKQPVAFWCNPISGHNTLYWYLQNLGQGPELLIRYENEEAVDDSQLPKDRFSAERLKGVDSTLKIQPAELGDSAVYLCASSPGHPLQFFGPGTRLTVL.

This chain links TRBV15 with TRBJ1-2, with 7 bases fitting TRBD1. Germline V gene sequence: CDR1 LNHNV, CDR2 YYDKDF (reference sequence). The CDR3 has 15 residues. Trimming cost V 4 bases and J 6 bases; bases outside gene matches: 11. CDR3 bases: TGTGCCACCAGCAAGGAGACAGGGATCGGGCATGGCTACACCTTC. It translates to CATSKETGIGHGYTF.

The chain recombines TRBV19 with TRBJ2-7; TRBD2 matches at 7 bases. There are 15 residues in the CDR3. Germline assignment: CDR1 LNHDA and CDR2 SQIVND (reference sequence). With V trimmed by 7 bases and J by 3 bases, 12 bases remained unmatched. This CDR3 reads CASTPGVAGRYEQYF. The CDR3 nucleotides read TGTGCCAGTACCCCGGGGGTAGCGGGCCGCTACGAGCAGTACTTC.

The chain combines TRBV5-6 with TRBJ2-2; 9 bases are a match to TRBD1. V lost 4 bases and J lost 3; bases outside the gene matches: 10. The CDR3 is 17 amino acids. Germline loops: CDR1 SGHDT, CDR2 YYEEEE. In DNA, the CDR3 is TGTGCCAGCAGCATATCCTCGACAGGGGGGTACACCGGGGAGCTGTTTTTT. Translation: CASSISSTGGYTGELFF.

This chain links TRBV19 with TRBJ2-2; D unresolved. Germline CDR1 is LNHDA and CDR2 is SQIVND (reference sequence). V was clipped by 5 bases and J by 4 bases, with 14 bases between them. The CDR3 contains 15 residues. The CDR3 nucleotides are TGTGCCAGTAGTCCAAACAGAGAACCCACCGGGGAGCTGTTTTTT. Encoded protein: CASSPNREPTGELFF.

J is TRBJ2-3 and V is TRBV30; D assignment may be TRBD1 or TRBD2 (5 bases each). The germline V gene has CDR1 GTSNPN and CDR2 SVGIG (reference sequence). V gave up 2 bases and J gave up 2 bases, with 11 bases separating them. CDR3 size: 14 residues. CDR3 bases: TGTGCCTGGAGTCCGGGACCTCCCACAGATACGCAGTATTTT. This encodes CAWSPGPPTDTQYF. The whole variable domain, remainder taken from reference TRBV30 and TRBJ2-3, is SQTIHQWPATLVQPVGSPLSLECTVEGTSNPNLYWYRQAAGRGLQLLFYSVGIGQISSEVPQNLSASRPQDRQFILSSKKLLLSDSGFYLCAWSPGPPTDTQYFGPGTRLTVL.

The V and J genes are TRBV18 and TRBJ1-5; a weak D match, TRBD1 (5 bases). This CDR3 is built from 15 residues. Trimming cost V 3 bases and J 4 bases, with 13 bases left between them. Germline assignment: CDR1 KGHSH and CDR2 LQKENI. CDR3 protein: CASSPPGTENQPQHF. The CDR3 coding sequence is TGTGCCAGCTCACCTCCCGGGACGGAGAATCAGCCCCAGCATTTT. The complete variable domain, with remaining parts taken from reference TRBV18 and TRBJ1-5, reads NAGVMQNPRHLVRRRGQEARLRCSPMKGHSHVYWYRQLPEEGLKFMVYLQKENIIDESGMPKERFSAEFPKEGPSILRIQQVVRGDSAAYFCASSPPGTENQPQHFGDGTRLSIL.

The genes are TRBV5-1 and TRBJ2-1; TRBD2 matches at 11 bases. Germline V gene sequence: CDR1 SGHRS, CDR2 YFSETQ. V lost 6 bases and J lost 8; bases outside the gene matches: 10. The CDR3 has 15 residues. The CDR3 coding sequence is TGCGCCAGCAAAAATATAGCGGGAGGGCCCGATGAGCAGTTCTTC. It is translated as CASKNIAGGPDEQFF.

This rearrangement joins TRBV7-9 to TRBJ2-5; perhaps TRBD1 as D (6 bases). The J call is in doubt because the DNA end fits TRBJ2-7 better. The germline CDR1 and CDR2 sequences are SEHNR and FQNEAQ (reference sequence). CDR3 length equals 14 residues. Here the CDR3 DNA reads TGTGCCAGCAGCGGAGACAGGCGCTCCTACGAGCAGTACTTC. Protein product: CASSGDRRSYEQYF.

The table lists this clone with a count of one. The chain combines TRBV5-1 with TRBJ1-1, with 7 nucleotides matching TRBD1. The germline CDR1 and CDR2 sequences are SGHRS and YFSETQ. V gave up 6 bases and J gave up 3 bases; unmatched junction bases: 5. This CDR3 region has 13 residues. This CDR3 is CASMMQGDTEAFF. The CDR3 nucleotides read TGCGCCAGCATGATGCAGGGGGACACTGAAGCTTTCTTT.

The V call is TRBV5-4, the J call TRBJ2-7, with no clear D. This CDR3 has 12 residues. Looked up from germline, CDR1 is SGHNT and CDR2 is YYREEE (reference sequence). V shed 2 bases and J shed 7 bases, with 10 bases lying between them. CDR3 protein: CASSFPLGEQYF. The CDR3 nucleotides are TGTGCCAGCAGCTTCCCCCTAGGGGAGCAGTACTTC. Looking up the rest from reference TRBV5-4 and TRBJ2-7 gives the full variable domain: ETGVTQSPTHLIKTRGQQVTLRCSSQSGHNTVSWYQQALGQGPQFIFQYYREEENGRGNFPPRFSGLQFPNYSSELNVNALELDDSALYLCASSFPLGEQYFGPGTRLTVT.

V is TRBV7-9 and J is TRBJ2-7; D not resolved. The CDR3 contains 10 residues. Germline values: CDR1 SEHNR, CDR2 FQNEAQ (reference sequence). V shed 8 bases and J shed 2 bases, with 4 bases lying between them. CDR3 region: CASGTYEQYF. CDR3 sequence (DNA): TGTGCCAGCGGGACCTACGAGCAGTACTTC.

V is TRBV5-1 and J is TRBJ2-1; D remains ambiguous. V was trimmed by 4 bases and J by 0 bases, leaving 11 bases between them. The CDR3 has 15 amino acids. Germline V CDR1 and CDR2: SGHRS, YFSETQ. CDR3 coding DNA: TGCGCCAGCAGCGACCCCGGCAGCTCCTACAATGAGCAGTTCTTC. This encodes CASSDPGSSYNEQFF.

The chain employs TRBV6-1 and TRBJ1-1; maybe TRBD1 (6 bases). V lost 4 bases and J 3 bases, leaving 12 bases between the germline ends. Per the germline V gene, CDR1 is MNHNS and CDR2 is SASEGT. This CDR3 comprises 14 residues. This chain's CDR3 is CASSVQGWDTEAFF. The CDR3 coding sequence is TGTGCCAGCAGTGTACAGGGTTGGGACACTGAAGCTTTCTTT.

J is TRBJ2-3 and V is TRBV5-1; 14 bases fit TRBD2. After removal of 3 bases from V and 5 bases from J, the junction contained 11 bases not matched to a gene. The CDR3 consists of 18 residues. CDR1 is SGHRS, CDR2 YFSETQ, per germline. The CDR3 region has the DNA TGCGCCAGCAGCTACCCCGGGACTAGCGGGAGAAAGGAAGATACGCAGTATTTT. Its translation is CASSYPGTSGRKEDTQYF.

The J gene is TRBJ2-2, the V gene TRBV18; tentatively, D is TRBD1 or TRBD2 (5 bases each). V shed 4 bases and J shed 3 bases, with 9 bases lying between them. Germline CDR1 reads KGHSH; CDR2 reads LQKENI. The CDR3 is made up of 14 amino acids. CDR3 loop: CASSQGSHTGELFF. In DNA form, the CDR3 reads TGTGCCAGCTCACAGGGGAGTCACACCGGGGAGCTGTTTTTT. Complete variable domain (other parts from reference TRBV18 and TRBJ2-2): NAGVMQNPRHLVRRRGQEARLRCSPMKGHSHVYWYRQLPEEGLKFMVYLQKENIIDESGMPKERFSAEFPKEGPSILRIQQVVRGDSAAYFCASSQGSHTGELFFGEGSRLTVL.

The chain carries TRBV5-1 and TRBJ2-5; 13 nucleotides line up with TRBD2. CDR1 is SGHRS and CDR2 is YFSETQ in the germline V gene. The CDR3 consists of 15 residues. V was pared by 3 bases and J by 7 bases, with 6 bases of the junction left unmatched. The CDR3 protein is CASSWGLAGLGTQYF. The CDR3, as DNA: TGCGCCAGCAGCTGGGGACTAGCGGGGCTCGGGACCCAGTACTTC.